Each of the 10 T cell receptor beta chains below was sequenced from the same sample in a study of cytomegalovirus exposure and HLA in healthy donors. It was with 60 Vbeta and 13 Jbeta primers that the PCR ran. Assay used: immunoSEQ multiplex PCR; TCRdb lists only in-frame clones, some missing. This table holds tens of thousands of clones, roughly two thirds found once. Sequencing was carried out using PBMCs. The receptors were sampled from a woman between 25 and 40 years old in good health and CMV-seronegative.

V usage is TRBV15 and J usage is TRBJ1-1, with TRBD1 matching 8 bases. Germline CDR1 is LNHNV and CDR2 is YYDKDF (reference sequence). J was trimmed by 2 bases and V by 5 bases; bases with no gene match: 7. The CDR3 sequence is 15 residues long. CDR3 DNA: TGTGCCACCAGCTGGCGGACAGGGCAAAACACTGAAGCTTTCTTT. This codes for CATSWRTGQNTEAFF.

The chain employs TRBV5-1 and TRBJ2-7; a weak D match, TRBD2 (5 bases). Germline CDR1 is SGHRS and CDR2 is YFSETQ. The CDR3 loop spans 15 amino acids. V was clipped by 4 bases and J by 5 bases, with 19 bases between them. CDR3 bases: TGCGCCAGCAGCCCCCGGGGTAGCCGGCCCCACGAGCAGTACTTC. Protein sequence: CASSPRGSRPHEQYF. Based on the CDR3 plus reference TRBV5-1 and TRBJ2-7, the full variable domain is KAGVTQTPRYLIKTRGQQVTLSCSPISGHRSVSWYQQTPGQGLQFLFEYFSETQRNKGNFPGRFSGRQFSNSRSEMNVSTLELGDSALYLCASSPRGSRPHEQYFGPGTRLTVT.

CDR3 sequence (DNA): TGTGCCAGTAGTACCCTATTAGGGCAGGGGGCGAGCTATGGCTACACCTTC. As protein: CASSTLLGQGASYGYTF. The chain is built from TRBV19 and TRBJ1-2; 8 nucleotides match TRBD1. This CDR3 is built from 17 residues. From germline, CDR1 is LNHDA and CDR2 SQIVND (reference sequence). After removal of 4 bases from V and 4 bases from J, the junction contained 14 bases not matched to a gene.

This clone was detected only a few times. The chain has TRBV27 and TRBJ1-1, with no clear D. V lost 4 bases and J 1 base, leaving 7 bases between the germline ends. CDR1 and CDR2 from the germline V gene are MNHEY and SMNVEV (reference sequence). The CDR3 consists of 13 residues. The CDR3, as DNA: TGTGCCAGCAGTTCCCAGCGGAACACTGAAGCTTTCTTT. Its protein is CASSSQRNTEAFF.

As DNA, the CDR3 is TGTGCCAGCAGCACCCGACAGAAAAATTCACCCCTCCACTTT. Amino acids: CASSTRQKNSPLHF. This chain connects TRBV7-6 to TRBJ1-6; a possible D gene is TRBD1 (5 bases). Trimming left V 5 bases short and J 7 bases short, with 12 bases between. This CDR3 has 14 residues. Per germline, CDR1 SGHVS and CDR2 FNYEAQ.

This chain joins TRBV19 and TRBJ1-4; 8 bases match TRBD1. CDR3 length: 15 residues. Germline assignment: CDR1 LNHDA and CDR2 SQIVND (reference sequence). V lost 5 bases to trimming and J lost 8 bases; unmatched junction nucleotides: 10. CDR3 sequence reads: CASSETGTGGEKLFF. In DNA, the CDR3 is TGTGCCAGTAGTGAGACCGGGACAGGAGGCGAAAAACTGTTTTTT.

The genes are TRBV9 and TRBJ2-3; TRBD2 might be the D (6 bases). V was trimmed by 4 bases and J by 1 base, leaving 13 bases between them. There are 15 residues in the CDR3. Germline values: CDR1 SGDLS, CDR2 YYNGEE. Here the CDR3 reads CASSPGGDGTDTQYF. The CDR3 DNA reads TGTGCCAGCAGCCCCGGCGGGGATGGCACAGATACGCAGTATTTT.

A few counts support this clone. This chain connects TRBV7-9 to TRBJ1-6; D is perhaps TRBD1 (5 bases). Trimming pared 7 bases from V and 9 bases from J, leaving 16 bases between. The CDR3 covers 14 residues. Germline CDR1 SEHNR, CDR2 FQNEAQ (reference sequence). CDR3 amino acids: CASIRDLEGSPLHF. DNA for the CDR3: TGTGCCAGCATCCGGGACCTGGAGGGTTCACCCCTCCACTTT.

This clone was found a few times. The chain has TRBV6-1 and TRBJ2-2; D uncertain. This CDR3 has 14 amino acids. Germline CDR1 is MNHNS and CDR2 is SASEGT. Trimming removed 3 bases from V and 2 bases from J, with 7 bases in between. CDR3 sequence reads: CASSEYSNTGELFF. CDR3 sequence (DNA): TGTGCCAGCAGTGAGTACAGTAACACCGGGGAGCTGTTTTTT.

CDR3 DNA sequence: TGTGCCGTATGGACAGGAACCACTAACTATGGCTACACCTTC. Amino acids: CAVWTGTTNYGYTF. The chain joins TRBV6-1 to TRBJ1-2; 7 bases line up with TRBD1. The V gene end was trimmed by 11 bases and the J gene end by 0 bases; junction bases not matched to a gene: 9. Germline V gives CDR1 MNHNS, CDR2 SASEGT. CDR3 length: 14 amino acids.